Sequencing of this T cell receptor (beta chain) was carried out in a study of blood T cell repertoires in COVID-19. The overall study: T cells, B-cell-depleted T cells, or PBMCs supplied cDNA or gDNA.

Seattle's cohort entered during active infection and was followed longitudinally. Trimming removed 1 base from V and 2 bases from J, with 10 bases in between. The CDR3 is 15 amino acids. The germline V gene encodes CDR1 LGHDT and CDR2 YNNKEL (reference sequence). In the original processing: Quantification of nucleated cells was approximated via reference gene primer amplification. Method: immunoSEQ multiplex PCR; TCRdb's copy keeps in-frame clones and lacks some. That table supplies the V and J calls and clone size; D and trimming were determined from the DNA. The table shows approximately 97,000 clones, with about nine tenths occurring only once.

Sequencing was performed on peripheral blood. The sequence was obtained from a woman aged 45-65 years with COVID-19, enrolled during active disease. The chain uses TRBV3-1 (or the pseudogene TRBV3-2) and TRBJ2-3; a possible D gene is TRBD2 (6 bases). The CDR3 is CASSQGGLPTDTQYF. CDR3 nucleotide sequence: TGTGCCAGCAGCCAAGGGGGACTCCCCACAGATACGCAGTATTTT.